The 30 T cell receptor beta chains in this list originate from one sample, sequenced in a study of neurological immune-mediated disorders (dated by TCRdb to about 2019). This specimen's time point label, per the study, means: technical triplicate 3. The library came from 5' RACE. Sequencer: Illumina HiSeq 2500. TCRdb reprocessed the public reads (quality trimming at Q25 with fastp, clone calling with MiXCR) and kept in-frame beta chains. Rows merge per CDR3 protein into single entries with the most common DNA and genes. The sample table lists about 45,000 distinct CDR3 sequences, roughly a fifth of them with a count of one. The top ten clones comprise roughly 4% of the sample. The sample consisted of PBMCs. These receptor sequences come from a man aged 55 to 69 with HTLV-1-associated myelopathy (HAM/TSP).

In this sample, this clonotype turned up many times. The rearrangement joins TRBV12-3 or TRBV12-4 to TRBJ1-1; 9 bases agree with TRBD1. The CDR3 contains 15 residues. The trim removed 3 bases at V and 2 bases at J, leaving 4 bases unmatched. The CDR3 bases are TGTGCCAGCAGTTTTCACAGGGGGCCCAACACTGAAGCTTTCTTT. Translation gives CASSFHRGPNTEAFF.

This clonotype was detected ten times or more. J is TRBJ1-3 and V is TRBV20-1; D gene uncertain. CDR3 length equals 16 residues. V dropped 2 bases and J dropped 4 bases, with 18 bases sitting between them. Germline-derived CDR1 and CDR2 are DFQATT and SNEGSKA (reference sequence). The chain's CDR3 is CSARPGGQTGGNTIYF. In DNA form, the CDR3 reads TGCAGTGCTAGACCCGGCGGGCAAACGGGAGGAAACACCATATATTTT.

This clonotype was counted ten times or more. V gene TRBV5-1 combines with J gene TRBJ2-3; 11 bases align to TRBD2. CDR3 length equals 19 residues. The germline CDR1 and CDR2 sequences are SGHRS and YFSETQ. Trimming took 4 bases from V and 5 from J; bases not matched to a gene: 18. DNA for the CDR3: TGCGCCAGCAGCCCCCGCTCAGGTAGCGGGAGGGCCTACGGAGATACGCAGTATTTT. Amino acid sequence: CASSPRSGSGRAYGDTQYF.

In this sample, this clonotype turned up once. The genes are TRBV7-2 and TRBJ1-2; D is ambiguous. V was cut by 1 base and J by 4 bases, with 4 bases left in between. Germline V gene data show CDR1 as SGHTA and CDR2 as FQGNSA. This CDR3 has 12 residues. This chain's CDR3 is CASSLDSYGYTF. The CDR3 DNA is TGTGCCAGCAGCTTAGACTCCTATGGCTACACCTTC.

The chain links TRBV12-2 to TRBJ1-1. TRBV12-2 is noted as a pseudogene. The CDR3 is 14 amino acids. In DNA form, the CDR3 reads TGTGCAAGTCGCCCGAGGCTCAGGAACACTGAAGCTTTCTTT. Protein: CASRPRLRNTEAFF.

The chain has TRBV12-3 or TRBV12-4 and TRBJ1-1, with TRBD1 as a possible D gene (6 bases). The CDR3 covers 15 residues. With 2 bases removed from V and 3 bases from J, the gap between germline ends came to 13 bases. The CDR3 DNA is TGTGCCAGCAGTTTACACACAGGGCCTGACACTGAAGCTTTCTTT. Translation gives CASSLHTGPDTEAFF.

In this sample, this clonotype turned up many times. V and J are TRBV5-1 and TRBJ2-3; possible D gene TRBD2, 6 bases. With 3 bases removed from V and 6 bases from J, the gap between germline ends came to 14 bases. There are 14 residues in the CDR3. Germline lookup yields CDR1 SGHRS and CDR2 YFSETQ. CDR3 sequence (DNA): TGCGCCAGCAGCTCCGGACTCGCGGGGGATACGCAGTATTTT. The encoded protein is CASSSGLAGDTQYF.

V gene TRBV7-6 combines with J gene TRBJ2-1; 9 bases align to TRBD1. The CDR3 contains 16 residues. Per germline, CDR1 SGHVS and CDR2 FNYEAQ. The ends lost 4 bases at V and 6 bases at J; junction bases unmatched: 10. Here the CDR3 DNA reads TGTGCCAGCAGCTCAACGGGACAGGGCCCCCTCAATGAGCAGTTCTTC. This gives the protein CASSSTGQGPLNEQFF.

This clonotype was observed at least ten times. The CDR3 sequence: CASSMTGRDTEAFF. The DNA of the CDR3 is TGCGCCAGCAGCATGACAGGGAGGGACACTGAAGCTTTCTTT. The chain uses TRBV5-1 and TRBJ1-1; 7 positions match TRBD1. V shed 4 bases, J shed 3 bases, and the junction held 6 bases outside the gene matches. Germline assignment: CDR1 SGHRS and CDR2 YFSETQ. This CDR3 region has 14 residues.

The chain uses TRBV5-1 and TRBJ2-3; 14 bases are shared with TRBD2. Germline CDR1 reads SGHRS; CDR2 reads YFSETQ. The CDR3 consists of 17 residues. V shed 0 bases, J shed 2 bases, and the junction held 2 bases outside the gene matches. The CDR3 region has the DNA TGCGCCAGCAGCTTGGAGACTAGCGGGAGGGACACAGATACGCAGTATTTT. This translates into CASSLETSGRDTDTQYF.

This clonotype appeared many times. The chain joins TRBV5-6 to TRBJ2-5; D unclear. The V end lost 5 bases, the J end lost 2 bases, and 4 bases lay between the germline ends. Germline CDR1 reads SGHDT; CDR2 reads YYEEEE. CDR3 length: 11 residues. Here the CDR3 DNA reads TGTGCCAGCAGTCGTCAAGAGACCCAGTACTTC. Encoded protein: CASSRQETQYF. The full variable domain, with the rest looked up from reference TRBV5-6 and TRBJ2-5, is DAGVTQSPTHLIKTRGQQVTLRCSPKSGHDTVSWYQQALGQGPQFIFQYYEEEERQRGNFPDRFSGHQFPNYSSELNVNALLLGDSALYLCASSRQETQYFGPGTRLLVL.

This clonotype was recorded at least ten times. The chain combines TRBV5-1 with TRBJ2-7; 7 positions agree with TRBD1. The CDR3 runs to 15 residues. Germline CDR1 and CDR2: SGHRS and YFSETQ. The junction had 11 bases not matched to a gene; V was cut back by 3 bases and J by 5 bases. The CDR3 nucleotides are TGCGCCAGCAGCTCCGCGACAGGGAGCGACGACGAGCAGTACTTC. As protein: CASSSATGSDDEQYF.

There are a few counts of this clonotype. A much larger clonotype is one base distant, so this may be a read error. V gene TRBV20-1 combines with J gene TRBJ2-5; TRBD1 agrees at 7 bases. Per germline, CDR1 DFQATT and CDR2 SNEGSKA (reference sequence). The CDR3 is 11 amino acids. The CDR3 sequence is CRAAGGETRYF. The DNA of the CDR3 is TGCAGGGCTGCAGGGGGAGAGACCCGGTACTTC.

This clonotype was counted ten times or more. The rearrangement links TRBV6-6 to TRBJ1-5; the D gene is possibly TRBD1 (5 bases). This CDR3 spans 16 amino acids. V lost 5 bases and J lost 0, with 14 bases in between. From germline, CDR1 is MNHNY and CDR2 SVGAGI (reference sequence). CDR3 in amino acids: CASSSRGPVSNQPQHF. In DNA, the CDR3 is TGTGCCAGCAGTAGCCGGGGACCGGTTAGCAATCAGCCCCAGCATTTT.

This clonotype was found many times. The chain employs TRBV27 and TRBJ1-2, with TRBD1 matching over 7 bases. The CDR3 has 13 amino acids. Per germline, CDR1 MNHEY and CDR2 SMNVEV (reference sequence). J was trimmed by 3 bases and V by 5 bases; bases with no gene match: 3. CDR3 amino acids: CASSPTGDYGYTF. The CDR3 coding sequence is TGTGCCAGCAGTCCAACAGGGGACTATGGCTACACCTTC.

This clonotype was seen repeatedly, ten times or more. The DNA for the CDR3 is TGCGCCAGCAGTCCCAGGACAGGGGGTATGAGCACCGGGGAGCTGTTTTTT. This codes for CASSPRTGGMSTGELFF. This rearrangement joins TRBV5-1 to TRBJ2-2; TRBD1 aligns across 10 bases. The CDR3 contains 17 residues. V lost 5 bases, J lost 4 bases, and 11 bases stayed unmatched. Germline V gene lookup returns CDR1 SGHRS and CDR2 YFSETQ.

In DNA form, the CDR3 reads TGTGCCATCAGTTGGGACTACGGCGCAGATACGCAGTATTTT. Translation gives CAISWDYGADTQYF. The chain combines TRBV10-3 with TRBJ2-3; TRBD2 matches at 7 bases. Germline V gives CDR1 ENHRY, CDR2 SYGVKD. The CDR3 length is 14 residues. The V and J ends lost 5 bases and 4 bases, in that order; junction bases with no gene match: 6.

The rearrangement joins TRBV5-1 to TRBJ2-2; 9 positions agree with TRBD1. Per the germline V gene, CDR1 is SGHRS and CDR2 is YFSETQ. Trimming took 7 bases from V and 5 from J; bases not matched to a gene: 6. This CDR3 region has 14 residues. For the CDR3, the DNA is TGCGCCAGCCCGACAGGGGGTAGAACCGGGGAGCTGTTTTTT. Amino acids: CASPTGGRTGELFF.

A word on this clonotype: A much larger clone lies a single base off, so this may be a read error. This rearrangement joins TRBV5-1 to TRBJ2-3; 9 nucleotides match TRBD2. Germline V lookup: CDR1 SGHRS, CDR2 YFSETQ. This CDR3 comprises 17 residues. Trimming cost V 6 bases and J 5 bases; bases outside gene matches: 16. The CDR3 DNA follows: TGCGCCAGCACCTTCTTAGGTGCGGGAGGGCCTAAAGATACGCAGTATTTT. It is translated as CASTFLGAGGPKDTQYF.

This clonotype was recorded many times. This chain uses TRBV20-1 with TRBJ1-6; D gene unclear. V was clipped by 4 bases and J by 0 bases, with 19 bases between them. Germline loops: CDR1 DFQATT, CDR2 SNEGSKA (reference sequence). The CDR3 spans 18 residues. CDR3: CSAKESERTSSYNSPLHF. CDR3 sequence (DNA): TGCAGTGCTAAAGAATCGGAACGGACCAGCTCCTATAATTCACCCCTCCACTTT.

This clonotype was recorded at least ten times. The CDR3 loop is CASSRTGDHSPLHF. The CDR3 nucleotides read TGTGCCAGCAGTCGTACAGGGGACCATTCACCCCTCCACTTT. The chain employs TRBV6-5 and TRBJ1-6, with TRBD1 identical over 7 bases. Germline V CDR1 and CDR2: MNHEY, SVGAGI. The CDR3 runs 14 residues. Losses at the gene ends were 5 bases for V and 8 bases for J; bases not matched to a gene: 6.

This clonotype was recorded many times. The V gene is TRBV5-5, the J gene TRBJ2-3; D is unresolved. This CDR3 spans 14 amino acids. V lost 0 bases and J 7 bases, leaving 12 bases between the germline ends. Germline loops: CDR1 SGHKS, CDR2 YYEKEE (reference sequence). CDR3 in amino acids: CASSLESLLNTQYF. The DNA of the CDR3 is TGTGCCAGCAGCTTGGAATCCCTTTTGAATACGCAGTATTTT.

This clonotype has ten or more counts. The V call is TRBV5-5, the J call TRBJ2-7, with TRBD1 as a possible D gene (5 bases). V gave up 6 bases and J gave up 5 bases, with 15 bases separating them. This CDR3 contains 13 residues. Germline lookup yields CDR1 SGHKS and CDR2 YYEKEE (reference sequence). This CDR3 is CASNPQGPHEQYF. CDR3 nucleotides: TGTGCCAGCAACCCTCAGGGCCCCCACGAGCAGTACTTC.

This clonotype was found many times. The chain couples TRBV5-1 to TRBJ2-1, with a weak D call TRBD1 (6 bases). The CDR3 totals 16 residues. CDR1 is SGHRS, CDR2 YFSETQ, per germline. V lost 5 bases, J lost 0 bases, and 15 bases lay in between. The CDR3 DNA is TGCGCCAGCAGTTTCTCGACAGGCTTCTCCTACAATGAGCAGTTCTTC. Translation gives CASSFSTGFSYNEQFF.

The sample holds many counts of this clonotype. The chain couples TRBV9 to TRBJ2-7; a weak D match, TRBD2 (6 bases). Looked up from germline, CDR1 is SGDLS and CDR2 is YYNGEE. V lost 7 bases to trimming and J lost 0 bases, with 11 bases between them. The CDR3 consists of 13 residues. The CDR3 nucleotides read TGTGCCAGCGGCGGGGCCCGCTCCTACGAGCAGTACTTC. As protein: CASGGARSYEQYF.

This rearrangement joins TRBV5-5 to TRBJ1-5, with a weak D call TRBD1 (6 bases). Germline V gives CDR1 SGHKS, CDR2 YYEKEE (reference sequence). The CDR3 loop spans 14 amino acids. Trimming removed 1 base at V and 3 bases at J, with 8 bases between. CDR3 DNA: TGTGCCAGCAGCTTGCACAGGGACAATCAGCCCCAGCATTTT. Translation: CASSLHRDNQPQHF.

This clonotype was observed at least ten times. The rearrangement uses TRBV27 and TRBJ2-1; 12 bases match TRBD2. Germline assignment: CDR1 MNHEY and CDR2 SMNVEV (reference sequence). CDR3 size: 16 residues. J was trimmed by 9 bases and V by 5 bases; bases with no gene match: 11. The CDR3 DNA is TGTGCCAGCAGTCCCTCTCTAGCGGGAGGGGGTACTGAGCAGTTCTTC. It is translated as CASSPSLAGGGTEQFF.

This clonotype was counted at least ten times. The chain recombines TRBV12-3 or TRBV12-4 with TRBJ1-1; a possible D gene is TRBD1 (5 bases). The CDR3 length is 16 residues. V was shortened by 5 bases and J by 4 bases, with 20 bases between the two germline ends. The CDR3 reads CASSPSERGMVTEAFF. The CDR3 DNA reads TGTGCCAGCAGTCCCTCCGAGAGGGGAATGGTCACTGAAGCTTTCTTT.

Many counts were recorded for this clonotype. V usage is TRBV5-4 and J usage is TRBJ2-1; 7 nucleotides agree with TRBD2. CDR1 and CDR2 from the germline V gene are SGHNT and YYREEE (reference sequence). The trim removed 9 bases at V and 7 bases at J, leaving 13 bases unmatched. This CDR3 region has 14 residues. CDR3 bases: TGTGCCACCCGTCGGGGGGAGTCGGGGAATGAGCAGTTCTTC. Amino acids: CATRRGESGNEQFF.

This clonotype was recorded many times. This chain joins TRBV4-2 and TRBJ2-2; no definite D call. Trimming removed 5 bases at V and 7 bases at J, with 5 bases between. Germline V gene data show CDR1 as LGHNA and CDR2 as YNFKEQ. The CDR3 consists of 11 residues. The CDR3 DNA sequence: TGTGCCAGCAGCTCTTTCGGGGAGCTGTTTTTT. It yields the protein CASSSFGELFF.